Listed below are T cell receptor beta chains from one sample, sequenced in a study of T cell changes during pregnancy in multiple sclerosis. The assay was immunoSEQ multiplex PCR, and TCRdb's table has in-frame clones only and misses some. The table records about 60,000 clones, approximately 94% of them present only once. The sample consisted of CD8+ T cells from peripheral blood mononuclear cells, taken in the second trimester of pregnancy. Source of these receptors: a female donor with multiple sclerosis, enrolled in a pregnancy study. Each CDR3 is given with its conserved first and last residue. Fields, in order: V gene, J gene, D gene, CDR3 protein. The D gene is left open where the match is weak.

>TRBV6-5|TRBJ2-3|-
CASREGRTDTQYF
>TRBV7-6|TRBJ2-2|TRBD1
CASSLLGTAGELFF
>TRBV11-2|TRBJ1-2|TRBD1
CASSSRGGTDPLYGYTF
>TRBV7-9|TRBJ2-7|TRBD2
CASSSDGLAAYEQYF
>TRBV7-9|TRBJ2-1|TRBD2
CASSPSGSSYNEQFF
>TRBV5-4|TRBJ2-3|TRBD2
CASSDRTSANDEQYF
>TRBV9|TRBJ2-5|TRBD2
CASSGGASGGSQETQYF
>TRBV27|TRBJ2-1|-
CASSFTGGGISYNEQFF
>TRBV9|TRBJ1-3|-
CASSAPPTQDSGNTIYF
>TRBV6-4|TRBJ1-2|TRBD1
CASSDDKTGAGYTF
>TRBV7-9|TRBJ1-2|TRBD1
CASSHRTGEGYTF
>TRBV7-9|TRBJ1-5|TRBD1
CASSLGQGYQPQHF
>TRBV10-1|TRBJ2-3|TRBD2
CASSPGLADTDTQYF
>TRBV7-6|TRBJ2-2|TRBD1
CASSLTGGAGELFF
>TRBV7-6|TRBJ2-7|-
CASSLAVEYEQYF
>TRBV5-6|TRBJ2-7|TRBD1
CASSFQGATYEQYF
>TRBV7-7|TRBJ2-1|TRBD2
CASSLGPAGGGEQFF
>TRBV28|TRBJ2-1|-
CASSSPEQGRIPEQFF
>TRBV14|TRBJ2-5|TRBD2
CASSPRLAGAGETQYF
>TRBV10-2|TRBJ2-5|TRBD2
CASSGLAGASETQYF
>TRBV6-5|TRBJ1-5|-
CASSPKGFGQPQHF
>TRBV1|TRBJ1-5|-
CTSPWSYSNQPQHF
>TRBV27|TRBJ1-4|TRBD1
CASRPRGQGEKLFF
>TRBV2|TRBJ2-3|-
CASSEAVDPGTDTQYF
>TRBV30|TRBJ1-2|-
CAWSAGYGYTF
>TRBV2|TRBJ2-1|TRBD2
CASSALAAEQFF
>TRBV7-6|TRBJ2-7|TRBD1
CASSLDRGYEQYF
>TRBV29-1|TRBJ2-1|-
CSVPPAGIYNEQFF
>TRBV7-9|TRBJ1-2|-
CASTDRPNYGYTF
>TRBV29-1|TRBJ1-1|-
CSVVPLNTEAFF
>TRBV30|TRBJ2-7|TRBD1
CAWSVGQGYYEQYF
>TRBV4-1|TRBJ2-7|-
CASSQTSGLGSYEQYF
>TRBV5-1|TRBJ1-4|-
CASSGGASNEKLFF
>TRBV5-1|TRBJ2-1|-
CASSSSAEQFF
>TRBV30|TRBJ2-3|TRBD2
CAWRPTSGRSTDTQYF
>TRBV29-1|TRBJ2-1|-
CSVGSSSPHEQFF
>TRBV7-6|TRBJ1-1|-
CASTIEGFTEAFF
>TRBV29-1|TRBJ2-7|-
CSVEVGGYEQYF
>TRBV19|TRBJ2-1|-
CASKDRADNEQFF
>TRBV30|TRBJ1-5|TRBD1
CAWSVLGGQPQHF
>TRBV19|TRBJ2-7|TRBD1
CASSPARGYEQYF
>TRBV9|TRBJ1-3|TRBD1
CASSGPTGGRGNTIYF
>TRBV5-1|TRBJ2-1|TRBD1
CASSLRLGGDRGFKNEQFF
>TRBV18|TRBJ2-1|TRBD2
CASSPDPGLDHNEQFF
>TRBV19|TRBJ2-5|-
CASSISHGETQYF
>TRBV4-2|TRBJ2-2|TRBD2
CASSQDDSGRRNPGELFF
>TRBV7-9|TRBJ2-7|-
CASSPGQRSSYEQYF
>TRBV7-9|TRBJ2-2|TRBD1
CASRLLGQPSPGELFF
>TRBV6-1|TRBJ1-1|TRBD1
CASSEPWTGQMNTEAFF
>TRBV19|TRBJ2-7|-
CASSMGQGYEQYF
>TRBV27|TRBJ2-7|TRBD1
CASSSGTGGYEQYF
>TRBV28|TRBJ1-2|-
CASSLKGRVDTF
>TRBV5-6|TRBJ2-5|-
CASSLGGLGETQYF